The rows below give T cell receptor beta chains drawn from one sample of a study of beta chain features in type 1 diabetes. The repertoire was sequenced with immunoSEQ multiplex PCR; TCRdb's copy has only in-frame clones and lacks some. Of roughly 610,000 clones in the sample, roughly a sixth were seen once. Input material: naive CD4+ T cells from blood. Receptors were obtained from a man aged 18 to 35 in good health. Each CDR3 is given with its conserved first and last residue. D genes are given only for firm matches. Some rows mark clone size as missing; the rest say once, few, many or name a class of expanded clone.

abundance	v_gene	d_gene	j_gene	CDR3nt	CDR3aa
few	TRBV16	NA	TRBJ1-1	TGTGCCAGCAGCCAAAGGGGAGGTAACACTGAAGCTTTCTTT	CASSQRGGNTEAFF
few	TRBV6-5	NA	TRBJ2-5	TGTGCCAGCATCTCTGATGGAGAGACCCAGTACTTC	CASISDGETQYF
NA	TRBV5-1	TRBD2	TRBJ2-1	TGCGCCAGCAGCCTTTGGACTAGAACAAATGAGCAGTTCTTC	CASSLWTRTNEQFF
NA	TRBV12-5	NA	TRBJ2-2	TGTGCTAGTGGTTTGGTACCCGACGGCCTAATTAACACCGGGGAGCTGTTTTTT	CASGLVPDGLINTGELFF
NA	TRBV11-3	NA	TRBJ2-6	TGTGCCAGCAGCTTAGGAGGATCCGGGGCCAACGTCCTGACTTTC	CASSLGGSGANVLTF
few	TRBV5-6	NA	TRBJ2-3	TGTGCCAGCAGCTTTTTAGGCCTACTCCAGGGAGATACGCAGTATTTT	CASSFLGLLQGDTQYF
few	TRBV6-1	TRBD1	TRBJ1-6	TGTGCCAGCAGTGAGACAGGGCTCGTGTCACCCCTCCACTTT	CASSETGLVSPLHF
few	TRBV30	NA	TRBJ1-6	TGTGCCTGGCAGCGTAGGGGAAGGCCCCTCCACTTT	CAWQRRGRPLHF
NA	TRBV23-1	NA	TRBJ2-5	TGCGCCAGCAGTCACGGCGGCCAAGAGACCCAGTACTTC	CASSHGGQETQYF
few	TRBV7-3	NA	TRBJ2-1	TGTGCCAGCAGCTTCTCGGAGAGTGAGCAGTTCTTC	CASSFSESEQFF
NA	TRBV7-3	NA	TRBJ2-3	TGTGCCAGCAGCTTAGGGAGCACAGATACGCAGTATTTT	CASSLGSTDTQYF
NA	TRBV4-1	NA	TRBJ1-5	TGCGCCAGCAGCCAAGACAGGAGATATCAGCCCCAGCATTTT	CASSQDRRYQPQHF
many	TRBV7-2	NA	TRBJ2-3	TGTGCCAGCAGCTTCACGGGGCAGTATTTT	CASSFTGQYF
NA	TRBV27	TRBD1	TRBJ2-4	TGTGCCAGCCGATCGCTCGCGACAGGGCAAGGGGTACTAGCCAAAAACATTCAGTACTTC	CASRSLATGQGVLAKNIQYF
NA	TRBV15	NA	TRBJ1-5	TGTGCCACCAGCAGAATAGATCAGCCCCAGCATTTT	CATSRIDQPQHF
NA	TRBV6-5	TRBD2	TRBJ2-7	TGTGCCAGCAGGCGCGGGACTAGCGGGGGATACGAGCAGTACTTC	CASRRGTSGGYEQYF
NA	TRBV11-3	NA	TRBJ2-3	TGTGCCAGCAGCCCCTTGGGGAGCGGTGCAGATACGCAGTATTTT	CASSPLGSGADTQYF
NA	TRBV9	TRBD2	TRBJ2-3	TGTGCCAGCAGCTCCCGCTTTAGCGGGAGTGCAGATACGCAGTATTTT	CASSSRFSGSADTQYF
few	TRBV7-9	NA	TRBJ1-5	TGTGCCAGCAGCTTCAAAGGAAATCAGCCCCAGCATTTT	CASSFKGNQPQHF
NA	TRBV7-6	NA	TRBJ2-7	TGTGCCAGCAGCCCAAGATACGGGTCCTACGAGCAGTACTTC	CASSPRYGSYEQYF
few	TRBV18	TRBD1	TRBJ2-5	TGTGCCAGCTCATCCAGACAGGGGGTGCAAGATACCCAGTACTTC	CASSSRQGVQDTQYF
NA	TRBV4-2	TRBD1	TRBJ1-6	TGTGCCAGCAGCCAAAGACAGGGGAGCGGACCCCTCCACTTT	CASSQRQGSGPLHF